Shown below are 8 T cell receptor beta chains from a single sample sequenced in a study of vaccination and CD4 T cells after COVID-19. With the Oncomine TCR Beta short-read assay, DNA from cultured CD4+ T cells was sequenced. Via MiXCR, TCRdb re-called the PCR reads, giving one row per CDR3 protein. The table has about 7,100 distinct CDR3 sequences, under 75% seen once; the top ten hold approximately 27%. Stated treatment: approximately 9-day PBMC culture with coronavirus spike peptide pools or control peptides (ViraFEST assay). Their target antigens are unknown. Sequencing was done on a sample of CD4+ T cells from blood, cultured in vitro. These receptors were collected from a human donor who had recovered from COVID-19.

J is TRBJ2-3 and V is TRBV19; 9 bases align to TRBD2. Per germline, CDR1 LNHDA and CDR2 SQIVND (reference sequence). The CDR3 is 17 residues long. With V trimmed by 2 bases and J by 4 bases, 10 bases remained unmatched. CDR3 sequence (DNA): TGTGCCAGTAGTATAATCCGAGCGGGGGGAAGAGCAGATACGCAGTATTTT. This encodes CASSIIRAGGRADTQYF.

This chain links TRBV11-2 with TRBJ2-7; D is possibly TRBD1 (5 bases). The CDR3 spans 12 residues. Per the germline V gene, CDR1 is SGHAT and CDR2 is FQNNGV. Trimming removed 1 base from V and 9 bases from J, with 10 bases in between. The chain's CDR3 is CASSLGITGQYF. CDR3 bases: TGTGCCAGCAGCTTAGGAATCACAGGGCAGTACTTC.

Sample share makes this clonotype medium-sized. CDR3 in amino acids: CASSRRDATYNEQFF. For the CDR3, the DNA is TGTGCCAGCAGCCGCCGAGACGCCACCTACAATGAGCAGTTCTTC. The rearrangement uses TRBV5-4 and TRBJ2-1; D unclear. Germline V gene data show CDR1 as SGHNT and CDR2 as YYREEE (reference sequence). The CDR3 runs to 15 residues. Trimming took 4 bases from V and 2 from J, leaving 13 bases between them.

The CDR3 DNA reads as TGTGCCAGCAGTTTATCATGGGACAGGGGGCTTCGCGAGCAGTTCTTC. As protein: CASSLSWDRGLREQFF. The rearrangement links TRBV27 to TRBJ2-1; 12 nucleotides match TRBD1. The CDR3 contains 16 residues. V trimming: 0 bases; J trimming: 10 bases; junction bases outside the gene matches: 7. CDR1 and CDR2 (germline): MNHEY, SMNVEV (reference sequence).

The rearrangement joins TRBV11-3 to TRBJ2-3; TRBD1 agrees at 8 bases. There are 16 residues in the CDR3. Germline values: CDR1 SGHNT, CDR2 YENEEA. After removal of 4 bases from V and 3 bases from J, the junction contained 9 bases not matched to a gene. The CDR3 DNA is TGTGCCAGCAGCTCGACAGGGGTTGTAGGTACAGATACGCAGTATTTT. Amino acids: CASSSTGVVGTDTQYF.

V gene TRBV6-5 combines with J gene TRBJ2-7, with 8 positions matching TRBD2. Germline lookup yields CDR1 MNHEY and CDR2 SVGAGI. V was clipped by 2 bases and J by 7 bases; unmatched bases: 10. The CDR3 covers 15 residues. CDR3 in amino acids: CASSYTTGGPGEQYF. CDR3 DNA sequence: TGTGCCAGCAGTTACACGACGGGGGGGCCTGGGGAGCAGTACTTC.

CDR3 amino acids: CASSRDYLYEQYF. The CDR3 DNA sequence: TGTGCCAGCAGCCGGGACTATCTCTACGAGCAGTACTTC. The chain carries TRBV12-3 or TRBV12-4 and TRBJ2-7; 7 nucleotides agree with TRBD2. The V gene end was trimmed by 6 bases and the J gene end by 3 bases; junction bases not matched to a gene: 5. The CDR3 length is 13 residues.

This sequence joins TRBV7-2 and TRBJ2-3, with 9 bases identical to TRBD1. The CDR3 totals 16 residues. The V and J ends lost 0 bases and 6 bases, in that order; junction bases with no gene match: 7. Per germline, CDR1 SGHTA and CDR2 FQGNSA. The DNA of the CDR3 is TGTGCCAGCAGCTTAGCCGGGACAGGGACAGGCGATACGCAGTATTTT. Encoded protein: CASSLAGTGTGDTQYF.